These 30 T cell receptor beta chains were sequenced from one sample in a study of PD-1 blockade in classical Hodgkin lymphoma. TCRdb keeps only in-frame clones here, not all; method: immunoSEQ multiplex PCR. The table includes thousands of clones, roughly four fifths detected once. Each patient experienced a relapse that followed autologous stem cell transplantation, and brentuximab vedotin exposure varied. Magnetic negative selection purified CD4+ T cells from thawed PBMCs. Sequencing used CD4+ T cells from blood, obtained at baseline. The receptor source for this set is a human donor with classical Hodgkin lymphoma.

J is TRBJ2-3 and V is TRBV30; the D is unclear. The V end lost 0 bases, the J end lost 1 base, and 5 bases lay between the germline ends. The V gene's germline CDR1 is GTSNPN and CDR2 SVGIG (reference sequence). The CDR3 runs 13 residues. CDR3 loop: CAWSVGGTDTQYF. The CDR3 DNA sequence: TGTGCCTGGAGTGTAGGCGGCACAGATACGCAGTATTTT. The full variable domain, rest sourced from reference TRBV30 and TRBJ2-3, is SQTIHQWPATLVQPVGSPLSLECTVEGTSNPNLYWYRQAAGRGLQLLFYSVGIGQISSEVPQNLSASRPQDRQFILSSKKLLLSDSGFYLCAWSVGGTDTQYFGPGTRLTVL.

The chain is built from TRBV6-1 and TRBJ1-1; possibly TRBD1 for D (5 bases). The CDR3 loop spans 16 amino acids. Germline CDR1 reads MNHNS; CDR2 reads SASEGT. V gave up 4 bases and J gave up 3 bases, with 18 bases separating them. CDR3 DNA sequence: TGTGCCAGCAGTGCTCGGGCAGGGCCTACTTACACTGAAGCTTTCTTT. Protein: CASSARAGPTYTEAFF.

CDR3 coding DNA: TGTGCCAGCAGTGTTGGGACAGTAGAAGGCTACACCTTC. Amino acids: CASSVGTVEGYTF. The chain joins TRBV2 to TRBJ1-2; 7 positions match TRBD1. The trim removed 4 bases at V and 8 bases at J, leaving 7 bases unmatched. The CDR3 is 13 amino acids. Per germline, CDR1 SNHLY and CDR2 FYNNEI. The full variable domain, its missing parts supplied by reference TRBV2 and TRBJ1-2, is EPEVTQTPSHQVTQMGQEVILRCVPISNHLYFYWYRQILGQKVEFLVSFYNNEISEKSEIFDDQFSVERPDGSNFTLKIRSTKLEDSAMYFCASSVGTVEGYTFGSGTRLTVV.

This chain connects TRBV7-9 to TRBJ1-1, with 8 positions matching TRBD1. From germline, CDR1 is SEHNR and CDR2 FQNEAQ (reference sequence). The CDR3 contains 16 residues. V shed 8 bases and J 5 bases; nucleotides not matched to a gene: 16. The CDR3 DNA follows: TGTGCCAGCTCCCCCCCGAACGGTAACAGGGGGACTGAAGCTTTCTTT. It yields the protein CASSPPNGNRGTEAFF.

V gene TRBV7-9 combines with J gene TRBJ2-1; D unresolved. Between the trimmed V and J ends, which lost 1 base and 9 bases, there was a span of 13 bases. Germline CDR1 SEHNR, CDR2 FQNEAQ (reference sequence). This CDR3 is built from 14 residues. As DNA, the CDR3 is TGTGCCAGCAGCTTAGAGGCGGTTGCCGTTGAGCAGTTCTTC. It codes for CASSLEAVAVEQFF.

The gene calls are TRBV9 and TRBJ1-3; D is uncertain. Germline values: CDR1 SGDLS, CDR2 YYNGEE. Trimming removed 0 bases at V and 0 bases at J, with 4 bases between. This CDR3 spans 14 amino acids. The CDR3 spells CASSVVASGNTIYF. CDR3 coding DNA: TGTGCCAGCAGCGTAGTCGCCTCTGGAAACACCATATATTTT.

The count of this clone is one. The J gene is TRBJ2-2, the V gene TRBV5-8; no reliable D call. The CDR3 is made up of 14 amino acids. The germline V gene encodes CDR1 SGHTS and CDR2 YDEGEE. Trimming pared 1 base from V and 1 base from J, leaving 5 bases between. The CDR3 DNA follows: TGTGCCAGCAGCTTGTGGGTGAACACCGGGGAGCTGTTTTTT. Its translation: CASSLWVNTGELFF.

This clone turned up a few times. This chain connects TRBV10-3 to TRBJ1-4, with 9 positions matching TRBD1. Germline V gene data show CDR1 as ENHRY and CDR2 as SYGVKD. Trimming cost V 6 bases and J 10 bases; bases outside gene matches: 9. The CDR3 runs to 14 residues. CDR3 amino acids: CAISPGQGRGKLFF. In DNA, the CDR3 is TGTGCCATCAGCCCCGGACAGGGGAGGGGAAAACTGTTTTTT.

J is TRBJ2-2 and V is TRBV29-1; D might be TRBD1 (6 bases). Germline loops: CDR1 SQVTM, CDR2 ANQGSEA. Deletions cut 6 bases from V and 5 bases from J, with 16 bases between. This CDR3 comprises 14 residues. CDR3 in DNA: TGCAGCGTACGAAGGGACACGGGAACCGGGGAGCTGTTTTTT. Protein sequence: CSVRRDTGTGELFF.

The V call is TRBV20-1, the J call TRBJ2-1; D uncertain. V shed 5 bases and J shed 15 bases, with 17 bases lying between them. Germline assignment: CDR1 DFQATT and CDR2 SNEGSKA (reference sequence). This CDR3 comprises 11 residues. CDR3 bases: TGCAGTGCTGTTTCACAGCTTCAGTGGTTCTTC. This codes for CSAVSQLQWFF.

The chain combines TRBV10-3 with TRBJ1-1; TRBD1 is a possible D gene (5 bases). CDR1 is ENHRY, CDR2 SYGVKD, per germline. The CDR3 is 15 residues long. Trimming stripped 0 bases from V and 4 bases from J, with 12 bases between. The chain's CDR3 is CAISESSGGGTEAFF. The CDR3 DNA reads TGTGCCATCAGTGAGTCGTCCGGGGGGGGCACTGAAGCTTTCTTT.

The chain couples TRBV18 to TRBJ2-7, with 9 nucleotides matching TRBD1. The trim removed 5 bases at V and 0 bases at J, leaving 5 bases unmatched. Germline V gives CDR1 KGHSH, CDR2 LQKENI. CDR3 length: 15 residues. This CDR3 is CASSGQGPSSYEQYF. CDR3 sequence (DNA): TGTGCCAGCTCAGGACAGGGGCCGAGCTCCTACGAGCAGTACTTC.

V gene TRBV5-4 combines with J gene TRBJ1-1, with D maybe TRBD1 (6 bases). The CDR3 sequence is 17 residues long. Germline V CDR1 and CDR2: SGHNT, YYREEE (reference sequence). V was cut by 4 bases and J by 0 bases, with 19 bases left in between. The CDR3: CASSPPGAGVMNTEAFF. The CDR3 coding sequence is TGTGCCAGCAGCCCCCCCGGGGCAGGGGTCATGAACACTGAAGCTTTCTTT.

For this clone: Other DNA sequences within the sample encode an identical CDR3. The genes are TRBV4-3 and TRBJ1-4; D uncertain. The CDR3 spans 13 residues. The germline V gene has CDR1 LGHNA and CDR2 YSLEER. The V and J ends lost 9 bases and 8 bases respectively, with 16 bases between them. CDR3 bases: TGCGCCAGTAGCAGCAGAAGGAGGGAAAAACTGTTTTTT. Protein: CASSSRRREKLFF.

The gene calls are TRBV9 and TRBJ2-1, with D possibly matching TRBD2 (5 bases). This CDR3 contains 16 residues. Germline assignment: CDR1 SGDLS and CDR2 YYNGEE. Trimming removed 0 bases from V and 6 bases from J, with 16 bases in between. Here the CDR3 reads CASSVVASGKINEQFF. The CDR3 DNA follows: TGTGCCAGCAGCGTAGTCGCCAGCGGAAAGATCAATGAGCAGTTCTTC.

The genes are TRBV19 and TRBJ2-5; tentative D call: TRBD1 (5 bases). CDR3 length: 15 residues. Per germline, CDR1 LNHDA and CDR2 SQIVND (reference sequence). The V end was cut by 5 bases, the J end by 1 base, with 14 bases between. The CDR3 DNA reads TGTGCCAGTAGTGTAAGGGGTGAGGTCCAAGAGACCCAGTACTTC. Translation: CASSVRGEVQETQYF.

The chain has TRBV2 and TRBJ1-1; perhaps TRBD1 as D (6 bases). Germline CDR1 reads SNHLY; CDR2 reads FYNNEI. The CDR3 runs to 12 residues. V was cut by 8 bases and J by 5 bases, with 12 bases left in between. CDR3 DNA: TGTGCCAGCCGAACAGGGTTAACTGAAGCTTTCTTT. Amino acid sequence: CASRTGLTEAFF.

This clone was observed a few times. CDR3 loop: CASRRDRVDYGYTF. In DNA, the CDR3 is TGTGCCAGTAGGCGAGACAGGGTAGACTATGGCTACACCTTC. The genes are TRBV19 and TRBJ1-2, with TRBD1 identical over 7 bases. Germline V gene data show CDR1 as LNHDA and CDR2 as SQIVND (reference sequence). The V gene end was trimmed by 6 bases and the J gene end by 3 bases; junction bases not matched to a gene: 7. There are 14 residues in the CDR3.

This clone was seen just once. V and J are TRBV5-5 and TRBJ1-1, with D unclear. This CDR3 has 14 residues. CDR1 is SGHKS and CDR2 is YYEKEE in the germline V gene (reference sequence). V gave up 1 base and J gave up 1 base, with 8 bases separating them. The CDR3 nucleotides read TGTGCCAGCAGCTTGACTGGGAGGAACACTGAAGCTTTCTTT. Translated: CASSLTGRNTEAFF. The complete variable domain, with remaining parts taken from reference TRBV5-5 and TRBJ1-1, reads DAGVTQSPTHLIKTRGQQVTLRCSPISGHKSVSWYQQVLGQGPQFIFQYYEKEERGRGNFPDRFSARQFPNYSSELNVNALLLGDSALYLCASSLTGRNTEAFFGQGTRLTVV.

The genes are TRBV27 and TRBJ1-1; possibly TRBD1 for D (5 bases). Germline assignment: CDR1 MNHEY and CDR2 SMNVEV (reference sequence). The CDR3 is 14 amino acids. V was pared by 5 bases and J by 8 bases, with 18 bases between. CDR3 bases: TGTGCCAGCAGTCTAGGGGTAGGGCAGGGCGAAGCTTTCTTT. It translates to CASSLGVGQGEAFF.

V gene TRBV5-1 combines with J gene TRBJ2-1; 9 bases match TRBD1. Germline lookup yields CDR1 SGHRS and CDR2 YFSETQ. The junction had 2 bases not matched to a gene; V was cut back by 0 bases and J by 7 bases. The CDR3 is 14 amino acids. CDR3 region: CASSLAGTGNEQFF. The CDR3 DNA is TGCGCCAGCAGCTTGGCCGGGACAGGGAATGAGCAGTTCTTC.

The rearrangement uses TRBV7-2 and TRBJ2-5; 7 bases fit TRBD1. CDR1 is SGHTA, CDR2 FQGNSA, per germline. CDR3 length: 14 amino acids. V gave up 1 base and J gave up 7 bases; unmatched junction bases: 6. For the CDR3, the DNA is TGTGCCAGCAGCTTAGTGGGACAGAGTGGGACCCAGTACTTC. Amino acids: CASSLVGQSGTQYF.

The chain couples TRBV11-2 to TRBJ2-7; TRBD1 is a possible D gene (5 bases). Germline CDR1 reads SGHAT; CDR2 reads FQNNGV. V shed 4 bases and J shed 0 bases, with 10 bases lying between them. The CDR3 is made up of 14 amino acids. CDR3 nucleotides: TGTGCCAGCAGCTCCACAGGTACCTCCTACGAGCAGTACTTC. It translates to CASSSTGTSYEQYF.

This CDR3 reads CASSAGGGTDTQYF. The CDR3 DNA follows: TGTGCCAGCAGTGCCGGGGGGGGGACAGATACGCAGTATTTT. V gene TRBV2 combines with J gene TRBJ2-3; TRBD2 matches at 8 bases. There are 14 residues in the CDR3. Losses at the gene ends were 4 bases for V and 3 bases for J; bases not matched to a gene: 3. Germline values: CDR1 SNHLY, CDR2 FYNNEI. The full variable domain, completed using reference TRBV2 and TRBJ2-3, is EPEVTQTPSHQVTQMGQEVILRCVPISNHLYFYWYRQILGQKVEFLVSFYNNEISEKSEIFDDQFSVERPDGSNFTLKIRSTKLEDSAMYFCASSAGGGTDTQYFGPGTRLTVL.

CDR3 loop: CASSRTGGSYEQYF. The CDR3 coding sequence is TGTGCCAGTAGCCGGACAGGGGGCTCCTACGAGCAGTACTTC. V usage is TRBV19 and J usage is TRBJ2-7, with 10 positions matching TRBD1. The germline CDR1 and CDR2 sequences are LNHDA and SQIVND (reference sequence). CDR3 size: 14 residues. V was clipped by 6 bases and J by 0 bases; unmatched bases: 2. Combining the CDR3 with reference TRBV19 and TRBJ2-7 gives the whole variable domain DGGITQSPKYLFRKEGQNVTLSCEQNLNHDAMYWYRQDPGQGLRLIYYSQIVNDFQKGDIAEGYSVSREKKESFPLTVTSAQKNPTAFYLCASSRTGGSYEQYFGPGTRLTVT.

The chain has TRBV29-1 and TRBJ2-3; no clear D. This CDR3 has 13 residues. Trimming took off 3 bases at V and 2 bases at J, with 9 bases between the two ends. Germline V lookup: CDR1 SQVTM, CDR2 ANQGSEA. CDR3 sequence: CSVESTSTDTQYF. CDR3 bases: TGCAGCGTTGAGAGCACATCCACAGATACGCAGTATTTT.

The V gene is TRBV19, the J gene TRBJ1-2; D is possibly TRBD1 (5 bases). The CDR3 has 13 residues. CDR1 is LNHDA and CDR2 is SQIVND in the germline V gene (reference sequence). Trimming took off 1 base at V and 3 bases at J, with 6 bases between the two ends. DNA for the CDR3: TGTGCCAGTAGTATAGGGGGACACTATGGCTACACCTTC. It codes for CASSIGGHYGYTF.

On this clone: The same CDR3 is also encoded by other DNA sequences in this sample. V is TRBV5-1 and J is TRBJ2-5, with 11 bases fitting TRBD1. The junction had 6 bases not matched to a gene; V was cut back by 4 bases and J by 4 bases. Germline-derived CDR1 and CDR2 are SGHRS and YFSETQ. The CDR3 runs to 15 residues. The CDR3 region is CASSATGQGAETQYF. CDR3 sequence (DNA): TGCGCCAGCAGCGCCACTGGACAGGGGGCAGAGACCCAGTACTTC.

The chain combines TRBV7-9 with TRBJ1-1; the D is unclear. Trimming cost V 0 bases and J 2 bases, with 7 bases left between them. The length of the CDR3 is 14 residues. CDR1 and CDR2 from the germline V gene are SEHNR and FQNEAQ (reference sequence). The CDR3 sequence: CASSLAGRNTEAFF. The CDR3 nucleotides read TGTGCCAGCAGCTTAGCGGGTCGTAACACTGAAGCTTTCTTT.

CDR3 protein: CASNPGTGNYGYTF. The CDR3 DNA reads as TGTGCCAGCAACCCAGGGACAGGCAACTATGGCTACACCTTC. The J gene is TRBJ1-2, the V gene TRBV28; 8 positions match TRBD1. The CDR3 has 14 residues. V was pared by 7 bases and J by 2 bases, with 6 bases of the junction left unmatched. Germline assignment: CDR1 MDHEN and CDR2 SYDVKM.